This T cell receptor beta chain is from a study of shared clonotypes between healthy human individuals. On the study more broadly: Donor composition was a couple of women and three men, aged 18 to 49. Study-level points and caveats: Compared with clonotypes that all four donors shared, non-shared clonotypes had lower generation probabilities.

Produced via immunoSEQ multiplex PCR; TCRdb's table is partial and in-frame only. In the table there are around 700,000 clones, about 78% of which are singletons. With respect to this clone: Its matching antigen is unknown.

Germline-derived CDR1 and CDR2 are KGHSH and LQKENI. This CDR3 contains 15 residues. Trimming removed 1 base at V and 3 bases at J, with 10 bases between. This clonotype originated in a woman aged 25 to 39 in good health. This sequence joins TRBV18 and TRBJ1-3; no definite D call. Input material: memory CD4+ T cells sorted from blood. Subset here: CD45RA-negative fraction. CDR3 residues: CASSPQGSYGNTIYF. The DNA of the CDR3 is TGTGCCAGCTCACCACAGGGATCCTATGGAAACACCATATATTTT.